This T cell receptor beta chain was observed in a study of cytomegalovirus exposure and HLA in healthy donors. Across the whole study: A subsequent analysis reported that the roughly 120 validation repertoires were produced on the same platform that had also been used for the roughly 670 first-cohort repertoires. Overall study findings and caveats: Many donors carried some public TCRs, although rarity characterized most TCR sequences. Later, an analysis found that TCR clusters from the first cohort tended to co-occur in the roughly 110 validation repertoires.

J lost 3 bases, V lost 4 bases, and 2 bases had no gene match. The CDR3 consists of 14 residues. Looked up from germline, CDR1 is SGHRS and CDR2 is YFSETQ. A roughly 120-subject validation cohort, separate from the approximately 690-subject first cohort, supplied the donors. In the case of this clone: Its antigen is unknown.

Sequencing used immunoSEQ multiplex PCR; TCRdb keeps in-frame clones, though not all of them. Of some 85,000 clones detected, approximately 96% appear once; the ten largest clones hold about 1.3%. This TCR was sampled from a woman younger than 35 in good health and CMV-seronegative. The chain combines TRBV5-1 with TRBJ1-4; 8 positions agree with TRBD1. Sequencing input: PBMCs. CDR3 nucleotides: TGCGCCAGCAGCGACAGGGGAGCTAATGAAAAACTGTTTTTT. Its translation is CASSDRGANEKLFF.